Sequencing of this T cell receptor (beta chain) was carried out in a study of T cell repertoires in aging, cancer and after chemotherapy. Broader study findings: Median generation probability rose over the chemotherapy interval in each cancer cohort, suggesting rebound thymic output. Age-matched healthy donors had significantly more diverse, less clonal blood TCR repertoires than untreated cancer patients.

Germline V lookup: CDR1 LNHDA, CDR2 SQIVND (reference sequence). The CDR3 contains 15 residues. V shed 4 bases, J shed 5 bases, and the junction held 8 bases outside the gene matches. Peripheral blood genomic DNA, not sorted cells or RNA, was the template. By frequency in the sample, this clonotype is medium-sized (0.01 to 0.1%). Antigen: not known. TRB rearrangements spanning V, D and J were amplified using mixed TRB-A/B primers. TCRdb fed the multiplex PCR reads into MiXCR, producing one record per CDR3 protein. The data hold around 12,000 distinct CDR3 sequences, with 21% observed a single time. The sample was blood. The clonotype originates from a human donor in good health. V and J are TRBV19 and TRBJ1-2, with 9 positions matching TRBD1. The CDR3 loop reads CASSTRDREFYGYTF. Written as DNA, the CDR3 is TGTGCCAGTAGTACTCGGGACAGGGAGTTTTATGGCTACACCTTC.